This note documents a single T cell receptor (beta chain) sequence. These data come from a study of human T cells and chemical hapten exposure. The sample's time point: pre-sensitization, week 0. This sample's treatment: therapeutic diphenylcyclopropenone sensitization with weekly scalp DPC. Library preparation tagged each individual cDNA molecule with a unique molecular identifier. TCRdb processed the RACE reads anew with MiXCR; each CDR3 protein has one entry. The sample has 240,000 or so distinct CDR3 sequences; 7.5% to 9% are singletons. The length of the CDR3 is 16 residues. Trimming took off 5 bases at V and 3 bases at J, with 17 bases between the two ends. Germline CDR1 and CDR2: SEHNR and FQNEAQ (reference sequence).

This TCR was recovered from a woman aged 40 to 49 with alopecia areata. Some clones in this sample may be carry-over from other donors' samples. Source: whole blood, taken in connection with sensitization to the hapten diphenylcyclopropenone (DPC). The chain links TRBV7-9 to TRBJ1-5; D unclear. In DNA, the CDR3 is TGTGCCAGCAGCCCGACACGTCCGGTTTACAATCAGCCCCAGCATTTT. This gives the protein CASSPTRPVYNQPQHF.